This TCR beta chain appears in the sequencing data of a study of CD8+ T cells in alopecia areata. The wider study: Tofacitinib exposure lasted 6 to 18 months, followed by 6 months off drug.

V lost 5 bases and J lost 4; bases outside the gene matches: 13. From germline, CDR1 is MNHEY and CDR2 SMNVEV (reference sequence). The CDR3 is 16 residues long. Reverse transcribed after extraction, RNA yielded cDNA as the sequencing template. The method was immunoSEQ multiplex PCR; TCRdb's version includes in-frame clones alone and lacks a portion of them. The data contain approximately 210,000 clones, around 60% of them seen just once; the ten biggest clones take up about 3%. Sample treatment: oral pan-JAK inhibitor, 5-10 mg twice daily. The chain uses TRBV27 and TRBJ1-2, with 7 bases that match TRBD1. This receptor was identified in a human donor with alopecia areata. Material: CD4+ T cells sorted from blood, obtained at week 4, from a patient treated with tofacitinib. The CDR3 protein is CASSPWQQGNAYGYTF. DNA for the CDR3: TGTGCCAGCAGTCCCTGGCAACAGGGGAACGCCTATGGCTACACCTTC.